This is a list of T cell receptor beta chains from one sample in a study of blood T cell repertoires in COVID-19. Profiled with immunoSEQ multiplex PCR; TCRdb holds only in-frame clones, not every one. Of a few hundred thousand clones listed, 87% are singletons. Sequencing used PBMCs or T cells enriched from blood (not recorded which). These receptors were collected from a man in his forties or fifties in a cohort exposed to, infected with or recovered from COVID-19 (not recorded which). Each CDR3 is given with its conserved first and last residue. Fields, in order: J gene, clone size, D gene, V gene, CDR3 protein, CDR3 DNA. The D gene is left open where the match is weak. The size entry is marked missing in some rows and otherwise reads once, few, many or a size class.

J gene: TRBJ1-2; clone size: once; D gene: NA; V gene: TRBV19; CDR3 protein: CASSMNRETNYGYTF; CDR3 DNA: TGTGCCAGTAGTATGAACAGGGAGACGAACTATGGCTACACCTTC
J gene: TRBJ2-5; clone size: NA; D gene: NA; V gene: TRBV29-1; CDR3 protein: CSVGASVPNQETQYF; CDR3 DNA: TGCAGCGTTGGGGCTAGCGTACCGAACCAAGAGACCCAGTACTTC
J gene: TRBJ1-1; clone size: NA; D gene: TRBD1; V gene: TRBV5-1; CDR3 protein: CASSLVGTANTEAFF; CDR3 DNA: TGCGCCAGCAGCTTGGTCGGGACAGCGAACACTGAAGCTTTCTTT
J gene: TRBJ2-3; clone size: NA; D gene: TRBD1; V gene: TRBV28; CDR3 protein: CASSPGDRADTQYF; CDR3 DNA: TGTGCCAGCAGTCCTGGGGACAGGGCAGATACGCAGTATTTT
J gene: TRBJ2-1; clone size: NA; D gene: NA; V gene: TRBV29-1; CDR3 protein: CSVRDSGSPYNEQFF; CDR3 DNA: TGCAGCGTTAGAGACAGTGGGTCCCCCTACAATGAGCAGTTCTTC
J gene: TRBJ2-7; clone size: NA; D gene: TRBD1; V gene: TRBV28; CDR3 protein: CASRDRGSLYEQYF; CDR3 DNA: TGTGCCAGCAGGGACAGGGGTTCTCTCTACGAGCAGTACTTC
J gene: TRBJ1-2; clone size: NA; D gene: NA; V gene: TRBV7-9; CDR3 protein: CASSSQTGGYTF; CDR3 DNA: TGTGCCAGCAGCTCCCAAACGGGGGGCTACACCTTC
J gene: TRBJ1-3; clone size: NA; D gene: NA; V gene: TRBV2; CDR3 protein: CASHGGNTIYF; CDR3 DNA: TGTGCCAGCCACGGGGGAAACACCATATATTTT
J gene: TRBJ1-6; clone size: few; D gene: NA; V gene: TRBV2; CDR3 protein: CASSEEGVTFDFSPLHF; CDR3 DNA: TGTGCCAGCAGTGAAGAAGGGGTCACGTTTGATTTTTCACCCCTCCACTTT
J gene: TRBJ2-7; clone size: NA; D gene: NA; V gene: TRBV7-9; CDR3 protein: CASSLARSGVGPYEQYF; CDR3 DNA: TGTGCCAGCAGCTTAGCGAGGTCGGGGGTGGGGCCCTACGAGCAGTACTTC
J gene: TRBJ2-7; clone size: NA; D gene: TRBD1; V gene: TRBV10-3; CDR3 protein: CAISGTGGLSEQYF; CDR3 DNA: TGTGCCATCAGCGGGACAGGGGGCTTGAGCGAGCAGTACTTC
J gene: TRBJ2-7; clone size: few; D gene: NA; V gene: TRBV9; CDR3 protein: CASSVSYHTTYEQYF; CDR3 DNA: TGTGCCAGCAGCGTAAGCTACCATACGACCTACGAGCAGTACTTC
J gene: TRBJ1-1; clone size: NA; D gene: NA; V gene: TRBV28; CDR3 protein: CASSLPQKSEAFF; CDR3 DNA: TGTGCCAGCAGTTTACCCCAGAAATCTGAAGCTTTCTTT
J gene: TRBJ2-1; clone size: NA; D gene: TRBD1; V gene: TRBV7-9; CDR3 protein: CASSPPGQGATGHEQFF; CDR3 DNA: TGTGCCAGCAGCCCTCCGGGACAGGGGGCGACCGGCCATGAGCAGTTCTTC
J gene: TRBJ1-2; clone size: NA; D gene: TRBD1; V gene: TRBV3-1/TRBV3-2; CDR3 protein: CASSHGQGAGYTF; CDR3 DNA: TGTGCCAGCAGCCATGGACAGGGAGCTGGCTACACCTTC
J gene: TRBJ1-2; clone size: few; D gene: TRBD1; V gene: TRBV9; CDR3 protein: CASSAGQGANYGYTF; CDR3 DNA: TGTGCCAGCAGCGCCGGACAGGGGGCTAACTATGGCTACACCTTC
J gene: TRBJ1-1; clone size: NA; D gene: TRBD1; V gene: TRBV6-5; CDR3 protein: CASSSGQDFEAFF; CDR3 DNA: TGTGCCAGCAGCTCCGGACAGGACTTTGAAGCTTTCTTT
J gene: TRBJ2-1; clone size: NA; D gene: TRBD2; V gene: TRBV7-2; CDR3 protein: CASSRYSGRDNEQFF; CDR3 DNA: TGTGCCAGCAGCAGATATAGCGGGAGGGACAATGAGCAGTTCTTC
J gene: TRBJ1-1; clone size: NA; D gene: NA; V gene: TRBV7-2; CDR3 protein: CASSLSTGRAFF; CDR3 DNA: TGTGCCAGCAGCTTATCGACAGGAAGGGCTTTCTTT